The following is a T cell receptor beta chain sequence with its context. In the study's own analysis: Amplified reference gene primers provided the basis for estimating nucleated cell counts. Produced via immunoSEQ multiplex PCR; TCRdb's table is partial and in-frame only. V, J and clone size were drawn from that table, and D and trimming were deduced from the DNA. Of a few hundred thousand clones listed, roughly 89% are singletons. Germline values: CDR1 MNHEY, CDR2 SMNVEV (reference sequence). This CDR3 is 16 amino acids long. V dropped 6 bases and J dropped 2 bases, with 18 bases sitting between them. This record belongs to a study of blood T cell repertoires in COVID-19. Overall study: Spain, Italy and the United States supplied samples that represented acute and convalescent COVID-19. From T cells, B-cell-depleted T cells, or PBMCs came the material, which was cDNA or gDNA.

This TCR was sampled from a woman in her forties who had recovered from COVID-19. This sequence joins TRBV27 and TRBJ2-3, with D tentatively TRBD1 (5 bases). Sequenced input: peripheral blood. CDR3 in DNA: TGTGCCAGCAGGCCAGGGATTCTTAGTGTCACAGATACGCAGTATTTT. Its translation: CASRPGILSVTDTQYF.